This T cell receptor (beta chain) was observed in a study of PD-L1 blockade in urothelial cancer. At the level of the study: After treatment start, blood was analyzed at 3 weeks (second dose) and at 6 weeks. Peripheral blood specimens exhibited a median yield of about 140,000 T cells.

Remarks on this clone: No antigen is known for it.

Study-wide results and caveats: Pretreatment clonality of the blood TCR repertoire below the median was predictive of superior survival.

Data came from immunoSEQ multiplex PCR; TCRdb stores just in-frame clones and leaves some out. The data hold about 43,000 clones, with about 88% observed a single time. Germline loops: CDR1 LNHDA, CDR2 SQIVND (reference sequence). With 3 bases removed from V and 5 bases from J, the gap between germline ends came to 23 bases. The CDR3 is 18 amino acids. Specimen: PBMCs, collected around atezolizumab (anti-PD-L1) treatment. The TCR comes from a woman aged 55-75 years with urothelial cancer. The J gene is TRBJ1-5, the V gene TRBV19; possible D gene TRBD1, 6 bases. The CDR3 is CASSIRFGVTGRDQPQHF. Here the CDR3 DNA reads TGTGCCAGTAGTATTAGGTTTGGGGTAACAGGGAGGGATCAGCCCCAGCATTTT.